A selection of T cell receptor beta chains follows, all from one sample in a study of blood T cell repertoires in COVID-19. Sequencing used immunoSEQ multiplex PCR; TCRdb keeps in-frame clones, though not all of them. The sample lists around 200,000 clones, approximately 75% occurring once. Sequencing used PBMCs or T cells enriched from blood (not recorded which). Receptors were obtained from a man aged 40-50 years who had recovered from COVID-19. Each CDR3 is given with its conserved first and last residue. A D gene is named only where the DNA matches it firmly. Rows give clone size only sometimes, using once, few, many, or a class for an expanded clone.

j_call	clone_size	v_call	d_call	cdr3_aa	cdr3_nt
TRBJ2-2	once	TRBV24-1	TRBD1	CATSDAAGTGVLGELFF	TGTGCCACCAGTGACGCAGCCGGGACAGGGGTCCTCGGGGAGCTGTTTTTT
TRBJ1-2	once	TRBV30	TRBD1	CAWSGDSPNF	TGTGCCTGGAGTGGGGACAGCCCAAACTTC
TRBJ1-2	NA	TRBV2	TRBD1	CASRDRDRVYGYTF	TGTGCCAGCAGGGACAGGGACAGGGTCTATGGCTACACCTTC
TRBJ1-2	NA	TRBV3-1/TRBV3-2	NA	CASSLLKSGYTF	TGTGCCAGCAGCCTTCTAAAGTCGGGCTACACCTTC
TRBJ2-1	NA	TRBV4-2	TRBD2	CASSQDVASGAYNEQFF	TGTGCCAGCAGCCAAGATGTAGCTAGCGGGGCCTACAATGAGCAGTTCTTC
TRBJ1-1	once	TRBV29-1	TRBD1	CSAQTGLGGTEAFF	TGCAGCGCCCAGACAGGGCTTGGGGGCACTGAAGCTTTCTTT
TRBJ1-4	NA	TRBV19	NA	CASSIGVSKLFF	TGTGCCAGTAGTATCGGAGTTTCAAAACTGTTTTTT
TRBJ1-1	NA	TRBV27	NA	CASSLSRYTGRVLDTEAFF	TGTGCCAGCAGTTTATCGAGGTACACAGGAAGGGTCCTGGACACTGAAGCTTTCTTT
TRBJ1-2	NA	TRBV10-3	NA	CAISESAGNYGYTF	TGTGCCATCAGTGAGTCGGCAGGAAACTATGGCTACACCTTC
TRBJ1-5	NA	TRBV2	NA	CASSPGTTKNQPQHF	TGTGCCAGCAGCCCCGGGACAACGAAGAATCAGCCCCAGCATTTT
TRBJ1-1	NA	TRBV7-9	NA	CASSPLAGIRQNTEAFF	TGTGCCAGCAGCCCCCTAGCGGGAATCCGACAGAACACTGAAGCTTTCTTT
TRBJ2-1	NA	TRBV20-1	NA	CSAIQFNEQFF	TGCAGTGCTATCCAGTTTAATGAGCAGTTCTTC
TRBJ2-3	NA	TRBV18	TRBD2	CASSPVTLAGLTDTQYF	TGTGCCAGCTCACCGGTAACTTTAGCGGGCCTTACAGATACGCAGTATTTT
TRBJ2-7	once	TRBV5-1	TRBD1	CASSLEGGGDEQYF	TGCGCCAGCAGCTTGGAAGGGGGCGGAGACGAGCAGTACTTC
TRBJ1-1	NA	TRBV10-3	TRBD1	CAIRGTGTEAFF	TGTGCCATCAGGGGGACAGGGACTGAAGCTTTCTTT
TRBJ1-4	NA	TRBV19	TRBD1	CASSTGGATNEKLFF	TGTGCCAGTAGTACAGGGGGTGCAACTAATGAAAAACTGTTTTTT
TRBJ2-3	NA	TRBV4-1	TRBD2	CASSQGLAGGEDTQYF	TGCGCCAGCAGCCAGGGACTAGCGGGGGGCGAAGATACGCAGTATTTT
TRBJ1-4	once	TRBV27	NA	CASSWTGGNEKLFF	TGTGCCAGCAGTTGGACGGGAGGGAATGAAAAACTGTTTTTT
TRBJ2-2	NA	TRBV27	NA	CASSSRQFAGTGELFF	TGTGCCAGCAGTTCTCGACAATTTGCTGGAACCGGGGAGCTGTTTTTT
TRBJ1-1	NA	TRBV12-5	NA	CASGFIRQISMNTEAFF	TGTGCTAGTGGTTTCATTCGACAGATTTCTATGAACACTGAAGCTTTCTTT
TRBJ1-3	NA	TRBV2	TRBD1	CASSPQGSGNTIYF	TGTGCCAGCAGCCCACAGGGGTCTGGAAACACCATATATTTT
TRBJ1-5	NA	TRBV12-3/TRBV12-4	NA	CASSRDFRQPQHF	TGTGCCAGCAGCCGGGATTTTAGGCAGCCCCAGCATTTT
TRBJ2-7	NA	TRBV27	TRBD2	CASSGPSGGAYEQYF	TGTGCCAGCAGTGGGCCTAGCGGGGGGGCGTACGAGCAGTACTTC
TRBJ1-4	NA	TRBV5-1	NA	CASSFGGSAEKLFF	TGCGCCAGCAGCTTCGGGGGTTCAGCTGAAAAACTGTTTTTT
TRBJ1-1	NA	TRBV15	NA	CATSRDFSLYEAFF	TGTGCCACCAGCAGAGATTTTTCCCTGTATGAAGCTTTCTTT
TRBJ1-3	NA	TRBV18	NA	CASSPTPQEGTIYF	TGTGCCAGCTCACCTACTCCCCAGGAGGGCACCATATATTTT
TRBJ2-1	NA	TRBV19	TRBD1	CASSILQGAKGGNEQFF	TGTGCCAGTAGTATACTACAGGGGGCCAAGGGAGGGAATGAGCAGTTCTTC
TRBJ2-5	NA	TRBV30	NA	CAWSVRRETQYF	TGTGCCTGGAGTGTACGGAGAGAGACCCAGTACTTC
TRBJ1-1	NA	TRBV27	TRBD1	CASNEPGGRNTEAFF	TGTGCCAGCAATGAGCCAGGGGGAAGGAACACTGAAGCTTTCTTT
TRBJ2-7	few	TRBV19	TRBD2	CASSRSGTTNYEQYF	TGTGCCAGTAGTAGGAGCGGGACTACGAACTACGAGCAGTACTTC
TRBJ1-4	NA	TRBV2	NA	CASSAGDAGDEKLFF	TGTGCCAGCAGTGCTGGCGACGCGGGAGATGAAAAACTGTTTTTT
TRBJ1-1	NA	TRBV19	NA	CASSGQGSLIAEAFF	TGTGCCAGTAGTGGGCAGGGGAGTTTAATAGCTGAAGCTTTCTTT
TRBJ1-2	few	TRBV9	NA	CASSVNEYYGYTF	TGTGCCAGCAGCGTTAACGAGTACTATGGCTACACCTTC
TRBJ1-6	NA	TRBV6-6	NA	CASTRGGNNSPLHF	TGTGCCAGCACCCGGGGGGGGAATAATTCACCCCTCCACTTT
TRBJ1-3	NA	TRBV19	NA	CASSNYGTDGSGNTIYF	TGTGCCAGTAGTAACTACGGAACTGATGGCTCTGGAAACACCATATATTTT
TRBJ1-2	NA	TRBV19	NA	CASTLQSFYGYTF	TGTGCCAGTACCCTCCAGTCCTTCTATGGCTACACCTTC
TRBJ1-1	NA	TRBV7-9	TRBD1	CATTGQHTEAFF	TGTGCCACCACGGGACAGCACACTGAAGCTTTCTTT
TRBJ1-5	NA	TRBV18	NA	CASSPGQPPKAQHF	TGTGCCAGCTCACCCGGACAGCCCCCCAAGGCCCAGCATTTT
TRBJ1-6	once	TRBV7-8	TRBD1	CASSSRDSLNSPLHF	TGTGCCAGCAGCTCCCGGGACAGCCTTAATTCACCCCTCCACTTT